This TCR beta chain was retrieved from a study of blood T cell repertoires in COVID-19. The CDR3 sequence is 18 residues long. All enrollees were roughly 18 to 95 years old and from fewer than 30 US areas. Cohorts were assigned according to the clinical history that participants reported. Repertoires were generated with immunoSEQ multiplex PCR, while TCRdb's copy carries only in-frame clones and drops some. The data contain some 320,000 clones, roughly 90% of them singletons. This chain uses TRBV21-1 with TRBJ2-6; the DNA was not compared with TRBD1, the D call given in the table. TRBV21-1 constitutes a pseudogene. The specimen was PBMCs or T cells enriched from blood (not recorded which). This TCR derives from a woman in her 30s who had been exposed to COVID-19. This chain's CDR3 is CASSKIRRGVSGANVLTF. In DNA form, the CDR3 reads TGTGCCAGCAGCAAAATCCGAAGGGGCGTCTCTGGGGCCAACGTCCTGACTTTC.